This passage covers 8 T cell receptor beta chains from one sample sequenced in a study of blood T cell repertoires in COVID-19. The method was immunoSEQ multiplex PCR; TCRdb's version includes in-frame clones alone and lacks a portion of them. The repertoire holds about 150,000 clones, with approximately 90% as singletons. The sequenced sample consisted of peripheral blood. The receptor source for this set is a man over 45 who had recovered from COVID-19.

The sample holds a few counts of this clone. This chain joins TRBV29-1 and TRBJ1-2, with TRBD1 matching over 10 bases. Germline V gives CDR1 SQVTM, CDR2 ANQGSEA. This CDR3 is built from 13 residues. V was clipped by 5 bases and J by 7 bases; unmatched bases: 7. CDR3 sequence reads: CSVTDRGLAGYTF. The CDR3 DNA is TGCAGCGTTACTGACAGGGGGCTGGCTGGCTACACCTTC.

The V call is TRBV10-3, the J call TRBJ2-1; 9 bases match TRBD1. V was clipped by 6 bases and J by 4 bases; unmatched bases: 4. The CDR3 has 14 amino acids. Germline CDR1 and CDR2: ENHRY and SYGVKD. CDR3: CAISRDREYNEQFF. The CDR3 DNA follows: TGTGCCATCAGCCGGGACAGGGAATACAATGAGCAGTTCTTC.

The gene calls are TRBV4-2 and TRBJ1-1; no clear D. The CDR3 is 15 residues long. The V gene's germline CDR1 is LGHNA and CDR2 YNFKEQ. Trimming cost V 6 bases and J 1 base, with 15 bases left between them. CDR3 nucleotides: TGTGCCAGCAGAACGACGGAGGTGTCGAACACTGAAGCTTTCTTT. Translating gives CASRTTEVSNTEAFF.

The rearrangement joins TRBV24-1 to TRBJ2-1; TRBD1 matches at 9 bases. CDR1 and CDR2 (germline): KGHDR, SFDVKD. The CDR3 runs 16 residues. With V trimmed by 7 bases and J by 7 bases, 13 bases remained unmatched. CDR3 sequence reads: CATRNDRDRDTNEQFF. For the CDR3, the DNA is TGTGCCACCAGGAATGACCGGGACAGGGACACGAATGAGCAGTTCTTC.

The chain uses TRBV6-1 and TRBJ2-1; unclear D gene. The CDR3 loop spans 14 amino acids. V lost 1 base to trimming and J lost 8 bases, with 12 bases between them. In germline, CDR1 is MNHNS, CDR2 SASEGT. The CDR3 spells CASSEVNVRDEQFF. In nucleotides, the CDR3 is TGTGCCAGCAGTGAAGTAAATGTCCGAGATGAGCAGTTCTTC.

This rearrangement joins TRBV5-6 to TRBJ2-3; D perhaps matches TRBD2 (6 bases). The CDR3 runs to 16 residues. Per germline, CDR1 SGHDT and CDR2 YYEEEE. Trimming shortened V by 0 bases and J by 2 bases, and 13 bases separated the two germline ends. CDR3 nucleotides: TGTGCCAGCAGCTTGGGGGGACGGGGGTACACAGATACGCAGTATTTT. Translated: CASSLGGRGYTDTQYF.

CDR3 loop: CASSLQTGLMNTEAFF. The DNA of the CDR3 is TGTGCCAGCAGTTTACAGACAGGGCTCATGAACACTGAAGCTTTCTTT. This chain uses TRBV27 with TRBJ1-1, with 7 bases fitting TRBD1. Trimming cost V 2 bases and J 0 bases; bases outside gene matches: 6. In germline, CDR1 is MNHEY, CDR2 SMNVEV (reference sequence). This CDR3 is 16 amino acids long.

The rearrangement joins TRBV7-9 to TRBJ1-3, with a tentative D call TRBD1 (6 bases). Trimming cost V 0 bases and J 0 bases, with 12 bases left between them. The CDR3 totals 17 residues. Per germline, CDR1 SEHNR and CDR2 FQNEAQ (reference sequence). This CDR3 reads CASSLAGAGRSGNTIYF. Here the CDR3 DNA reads TGTGCCAGCAGCTTAGCGGGGGCAGGCCGCTCTGGAAACACCATATATTTT.